Listed below are T cell receptor beta chains from one sample, sequenced in a study of cytomegalovirus exposure and HLA in healthy donors. Sequencing used immunoSEQ multiplex PCR; TCRdb keeps in-frame clones, though not all of them. The sample has around 130,000 clones, around 83% seen once; the top ten hold approximately 3.1%. Material: PBMCs. The receptors stem from a woman aged 18-29 years in good health and CMV-seropositive. The CDR3 runs from the conserved cysteine through the conserved F or W. D genes are given only for firm matches. For some rows the clone size is stated as once, few or many, or as a class when expanded; others skip it.

d_gene,j_gene,abundance,v_gene,CDR3aa,CDR3nt
TRBD2,TRBJ2-5,few,TRBV7-3,CASSPGPGGETQYF,TGTGCCAGCAGCCCGGGACCGGGGGGAGAGACCCAGTACTTC
TRBD2,TRBJ2-6,.,TRBV28,CAASGGAAGANVLTF,TGTGCCGCAAGCGGGGGGGCCGCTGGGGCCAACGTCCTGACTTTC
.,TRBJ1-2,.,TRBV19,CASREGGGAHGYTF,TGTGCCAGCAGAGAGGGTGGGGGGGCCCATGGCTACACCTTC
TRBD2,TRBJ2-7,.,TRBV6-4,CASPEAGGKHEQYF,TGTGCCAGCCCCGAAGCGGGGGGAAAGCACGAGCAGTACTTC
.,TRBJ1-1,.,TRBV20-1,CSAQKEEGAFF,TGCAGTGCCCAAAAAGAGGAGGGGGCTTTCTTT
.,TRBJ2-6,.,TRBV7-9,CASSLTGRAGANVLTF,TGTGCCAGCAGCTTAACAGGGCGGGCTGGGGCCAACGTCCTGACTTTC
TRBD2,TRBJ2-1,.,TRBV2,CASKILAGGLNEQFF,TGTGCCAGCAAAATATTAGCGGGGGGGTTAAATGAGCAGTTCTTC
.,TRBJ1-2,.,TRBV11-2,CASSLAAGYGYTF,TGTGCCAGCAGCTTAGCAGCAGGCTATGGCTACACCTTC
TRBD1,TRBJ1-6,.,TRBV28,CASRLRQGANSPLHF,TGTGCCAGCAGACTACGACAGGGGGCGAATTCACCCCTCCACTTT
.,TRBJ2-3,.,TRBV5-6,CASSLWGGHTDTQYF,TGTGCCAGCAGCTTGTGGGGCGGACACACAGATACGCAGTATTTT
.,TRBJ1-6,.,TRBV19,CATGREPPLHF,TGTGCCACCGGACGGGAACCGCCCCTCCACTTT
.,TRBJ1-3,.,TRBV19,CASSTYSGNTIYF,TGTGCCAGTAGTACCTACTCTGGAAACACCATATATTTT
.,TRBJ1-5,.,TRBV5-1,CASSPADSSNQPQHF,TGCGCCAGCAGCCCCGCGGACAGTAGCAATCAGCCCCAGCATTTT
.,TRBJ1-1,.,TRBV6-6,CATTRSRGRGTEAFF,TGTGCCACCACGAGATCCAGGGGACGGGGCACTGAAGCTTTCTTT
TRBD1,TRBJ2-7,.,TRBV19,CASSGTGGFEQYF,TGTGCCAGTTCTGGGACAGGGGGCTTTGAGCAGTACTTC
TRBD1,TRBJ1-1,.,TRBV2,CASSGQANTEAFF,TGTGCCAGTTCCGGACAGGCGAACACTGAAGCTTTCTTT
.,TRBJ2-1,.,TRBV6-1,CASSEEVLERRQFF,TGTGCCAGCAGTGAAGAGGTGCTCGAGCGAAGACAGTTCTTC
.,TRBJ2-4,.,TRBV25-1,CASSETDIRLAKNIQYF,TGTGCCAGCAGTGAAACTGATATAAGACTAGCCAAAAACATTCAGTACTTC
.,TRBJ1-1,.,TRBV7-2,CASSFGGQRAFF,TGTGCCAGCAGCTTTGGCGGACAGCGGGCTTTCTTT
TRBD2,TRBJ2-3,.,TRBV7-9,CASSPFGSSGGTMNTQYF,TGTGCCAGCAGCCCCTTCGGTTCTAGCGGGGGGACAATGAATACGCAGTATTTT
.,TRBJ2-7,.,TRBV29-1,CSVEDKTGSYEQYF,TGCAGCGTTGAAGACAAGACTGGGTCCTACGAGCAGTACTTC
TRBD1,TRBJ2-5,.,TRBV10-3,CAISSRVGTGQETQYF,TGTGCCATCAGCTCCCGAGTCGGGACAGGTCAAGAGACCCAGTACTTC
.,TRBJ2-7,once,TRBV4-1,CASSQELNYEQYF,TGCGCCAGCAGCCAAGAACTCAACTACGAGCAGTACTTC